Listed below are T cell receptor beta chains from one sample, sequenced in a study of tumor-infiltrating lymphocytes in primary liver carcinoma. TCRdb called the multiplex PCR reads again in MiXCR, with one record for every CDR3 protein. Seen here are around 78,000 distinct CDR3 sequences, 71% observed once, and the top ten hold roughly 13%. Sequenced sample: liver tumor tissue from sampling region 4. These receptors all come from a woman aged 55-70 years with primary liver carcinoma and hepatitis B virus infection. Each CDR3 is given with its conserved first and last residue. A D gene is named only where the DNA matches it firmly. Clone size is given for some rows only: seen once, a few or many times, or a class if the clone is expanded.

CDR3aa: CASSFGVVKTEAFF
abundance: once
d_gene: .
v_gene: TRBV11-3

CDR3aa: CASSSGLTGLDTQYF
abundance: .
d_gene: .
v_gene: TRBV11-2

CDR3aa: CASSQRSFAAPVGYGYTF
abundance: many
d_gene: .
v_gene: TRBV28

CDR3aa: CASSERRSLHSYEQYF
abundance: many
d_gene: .
v_gene: TRBV6-1

CDR3aa: CASSRGMGPQETQYF
abundance: many
d_gene: .
v_gene: TRBV5-1

CDR3aa: CASSLVLARGHGNEQYF
abundance: .
d_gene: .
v_gene: TRBV5-1

CDR3aa: CASRETSENTGELFF
abundance: .
d_gene: TRBD2
v_gene: TRBV10-2

CDR3aa: CANSLGQGESAGYNEQFF
abundance: once
d_gene: .
v_gene: TRBV11-3

CDR3aa: CVSSQDTGCVYGYTF
abundance: .
d_gene: .
v_gene: TRBV14

CDR3aa: CASSYSTSARANEQFF
abundance: .
d_gene: .
v_gene: TRBV6-5

CDR3aa: CASSLWGLGIGELLF
abundance: .
d_gene: .
v_gene: TRBV12-3/TRBV12-4

CDR3aa: CASIEGFSYDYTF
abundance: .
d_gene: .
v_gene: TRBV10-1